This T cell receptor (beta chain) comes out of a study of shared clonotypes between healthy human individuals. The CDR3 runs 15 residues. From germline, CDR1 is MGHRA and CDR2 YSYEKL. Trimming removed 3 bases from V and 1 base from J, with 12 bases in between. Each replicate PCR on the sorted subsets used 150 to 200 ng DNA (about 30,000 T cell genomes). Measured with immunoSEQ multiplex PCR; TCRdb has only the in-frame clones, and not every one. The sample lists fewer than 1.8 million clones, approximately 98.5% occurring once. All donors qualified as healthy HIV-negative adults and had experienced no recent acute infections or vaccinations.

The clonotype was recovered from a man younger than 45 in good health. The sequencing input was naive CD4+ T cells sorted from blood. Subset described: CD45RA+ positively selected. This sequence joins TRBV4-1 and TRBJ1-1; TRBD1 might be the D (5 bases). In nucleotides, the CDR3 is TGCGCCAGCAGCCAGCGGGACGTCTCGAACACTGAAGCTTTCTTT. This translates into CASSQRDVSNTEAFF.